This passage covers 25 T cell receptor beta chains from one sample sequenced in a study of tumor-infiltrating lymphocytes in primary liver carcinoma (dated by TCRdb to 2016 to 2017). Without any cell sorting, total RNA and DNA were extracted together from about 20-30 mg of bulk tissue using the AllPrep DNA/RNA mini kit. The run used an Illumina HiSeq 2500. Using a constant-region primer and ProtoScript II reverse transcriptase, TCRbeta-specific cDNA was reverse-transcribed from about 540 ng total RNA. Three nested multiplex PCR rounds, following a slightly modified ARM-PCR procedure, were used to build the TCRbeta libraries. Multiplex TRBV1-TRBV30 forward primers and a Cbeta reverse primer were used in the first two PCR rounds, each of which was run for around 10 cycles. TCRdb reprocessing: public reads trimmed at Q25 with fastp, clones called with MiXCR, in-frame beta chains kept. For every CDR3 protein sequence, its rows merge into one entry that carries the most common genes and DNA. The sample table lists fewer than 250,000 distinct CDR3 sequences, 70% to 90% of them with a count of one. Jointly, the top ten make up roughly 18% of the sample.

The sequencing sample was made of tumor tissue from primary liver carcinoma. Receptors originate from a man between 40 and 49 years old with primary liver carcinoma and hepatitis B virus infection.

The chain joins TRBV6-1 to TRBJ1-1, with 9 bases aligning to TRBD1. V trimming: 8 bases; J trimming: 5 bases; junction bases outside the gene matches: 6. The germline gives CDR1 MNHNS, CDR2 SASEGT. The CDR3 is made up of 13 amino acids. The CDR3 nucleotides read TGTGCCAGCCCCACGACAGGGGGTACTGAAGCTTTCTTT. Its translation is CASPTTGGTEAFF.

As for this clonotype: The junction differs from germline at one of its ends, possibly a read error. The chain uses TRBV19 and TRBJ2-3; 9 bases map to TRBD2. The CDR3 loop spans 16 amino acids. Germline CDR1 and CDR2: LNHDA and SQIVND (reference sequence). CDR3 protein: CSSSILAGAVTDTQYF. The CDR3 nucleotides read TGTTCCAGTAGTATATTAGCGGGAGCCGTAACAGATACGCAGTATTTT.

On this clonotype itself: A single base separates this from a much larger clone, so it may be a read error. The CDR3 does not end in the conserved phenylalanine or tryptophan, so this is likely a read error. It is unclear where the CDR3 begins or ends on the DNA, so no DNA is shown, and the CDR3 is as TCRdb lists it. The J gene is TRBJ2-3, the V gene TRBV30. The CDR3 spans 11 residues, counting both ends. Germline loops: CDR1 GTSNPN, CDR2 SVGIG (reference sequence). CDR3 protein: CAWMDLLEQYI.

This clonotype was counted a single time. It may be a read error: a sequence one base away is much more abundant. This chain links TRBV19 with TRBJ2-2; D uncertain. V dropped 6 bases and J dropped 11 bases, with 19 bases sitting between them. The CDR3 extends over 14 amino acids. Germline-derived CDR1 and CDR2 are LNHDA and SQIVND (reference sequence). CDR3 DNA: TGTGCCAGTAGGAACGAACTTACCGACGTAGAGCTGTTTTTT. This gives the protein CASRNELTDVELFF.

Points on this clonotype: A much larger clone sits a single nucleotide away, making a read error possible. The conserved final phenylalanine or tryptophan is absent from the CDR3, which likely points to a read error. This chain connects TRBV30 to TRBJ2-3; TRBD1 agrees at 8 bases. This CDR3 spans 16 amino acids. Germline loops: CDR1 GTSNPN, CDR2 SVGIG (reference sequence). The V segment lost 1 base and the J segment 3 bases; nucleotides outside the gene matches: 9. CDR3 amino acids: CAWSGRAGGRTDTQYY. CDR3 DNA: TGTGCCTGGAGTGGGAGAGCAGGGGGCAGAACAGATACGCAGTATTAT.

This clonotype was seen only once. The chain couples TRBV6-1 to TRBJ1-5; D remains unclear. V was clipped by 3 bases and J by 14 bases, with 17 bases between them. The germline gives CDR1 MNHNS, CDR2 SASEGT. The CDR3 is 13 residues long. CDR3 nucleotide sequence: TGTGCCAGCAGTGAGGCGCTTCTAAGTAACAAGCATTTT. It translates to CASSEALLSNKHF.

To note about this clonotype: No conserved phenylalanine or tryptophan ends this CDR3, so it is likely a read error. The chain links TRBV11-2 to TRBJ2-6; perhaps D is TRBD1 or TRBD2 (5 bases each). The CDR3 is 19 residues long. Per germline, CDR1 SGHAT and CDR2 FQNNGV. V was shortened by 5 bases and J by 4 bases, with 24 bases between the two germline ends. Written as DNA, the CDR3 is TGTGCCAGCAGCCAGTTTGGCACTTCTCATGGGGACGGGGCCAACGTCCTGACTTTA. Protein sequence: CASSQFGTSHGDGANVLTL.

A word on this clonotype: The germline gene is not matched at one end of the junction; a read error may be the cause. V is TRBV6-6 and J is TRBJ2-5; D possibly corresponds to TRBD2 (5 bases). The CDR3 runs 15 residues. From germline, CDR1 is MNHNY and CDR2 SVGAGI (reference sequence). Written as DNA, the CDR3 is TGTGCCAGCAGTTACGCGTCTAGCAGGCAAGAGACCCAGTATTTC. Its translation is CASSYASSRQETQYF.

Notes on this clonotype: It is likely a read error, because the conserved phenylalanine at the end of the CDR3 is missing. The chain uses TRBV7-3 and TRBJ2-2, with D possibly being TRBD1 or TRBD2 (5 bases each). Germline V gene sequence: CDR1 SGHTA, CDR2 FQGTGA. The CDR3 has 15 residues. The V and J ends lost 1 base and 2 bases respectively, with 8 bases between them. CDR3 nucleotides: TGTGCCAGCAGCTTAAGCAGGGACAACACCGGGGAGCTGTTTTAT. This sequence encodes CASSLSRDNTGELFY.

As for this clonotype: The conserved phenylalanine or tryptophan normally closing the CDR3 is absent here, so this likely arose from a read error. The genes are TRBV6-1 and TRBJ2-1; D gene uncertain. The germline V gene encodes CDR1 MNHNS and CDR2 SASEGT. The CDR3 runs to 15 residues. The CDR3 reads CAISEELAGLYEQFL. CDR3 nucleotides: TGTGCCATCAGTGAAGAATTAGCAGGCTTATATGAGCAGTTCTTA.

In the case of this clonotype: This may come from a read error, since a much larger clone is one base off. The gene calls are TRBV11-2 and TRBJ2-1; D remains ambiguous. Germline-derived CDR1 and CDR2 are SGHAT and FQNNGV. This CDR3 is built from 12 residues. The CDR3 spells CTSSLFGYEQFF. The CDR3 nucleotides read TGTACCAGCAGCTTATTCGGCTATGAGCAGTTCTTC.

A word on this clonotype: As the CDR3 is not closed by the conserved phenylalanine or tryptophan, this likely results from a read error. Because the CDR3's place on the DNA is in doubt, the DNA is left out and the CDR3 is given as listed by TCRdb. V gene TRBV6-5 combines with J gene TRBJ1-6. A total of 13 residues make up the CDR3, ends included. CDR1 and CDR2 (germline): MNHEY, SVGAGI. The CDR3 here is CASSPNPNSPVHI.

A note on this clonotype: Its ends do not fully match the called genes, so a read error is possible. V usage is TRBV11-1 and J usage is TRBJ1-1; 7 bases are shared with TRBD1. The CDR3 totals 15 residues. The germline V gene encodes CDR1 SGHAT and CDR2 FQDESV (reference sequence). The CDR3 DNA is TGTGCCAGTAGTCCGCGACAGGGTCGGAACAATGAAGCTTTCTTT. Translated, it gives CASSPRQGRNNEAFF. The whole variable domain, remainder taken from reference TRBV11-1 and TRBJ1-1, is EAEVAQSPRYKITEKSQAVAFWCDPISGHATLYWYRQILGQGPELLVQFQDESVVDDSQLPKDRFSAERLKGVDSTLKIQPAELGDSAMYLCASSPRQGRNNEAFFGQGTRLTVV.

About this clonotype itself: This may stem from a read error, because a much larger clone lies one nucleotide away. The chain links TRBV24-1 to TRBJ2-1, with D possibly being TRBD2 (6 bases). This CDR3 is 11 amino acids long. CDR1 and CDR2 (germline): KGHDR, SFDVKD. The CDR3: CVSGRDDEQFF. The CDR3 nucleotides are TGTGTCTCGGGGCGGGATGATGAGCAGTTCTTC.

Details on this clonotype: One junction end disagrees with the germline gene, perhaps due to a read error. This chain uses TRBV5-1 with TRBJ2-5, with TRBD1 matching over 9 bases. Germline V gene lookup returns CDR1 SGHRS and CDR2 YFSETQ. CDR3 length: 16 amino acids. DNA for the CDR3: TGCGCCAGCAGCTTGGCAATAGGGACAGGGAGAGAGACTCAGTACTTC. This sequence encodes CASSLAIGTGRETQYF.

Of note for this clonotype: One junction end does not reproduce the germline sequence, and a read error may be involved. The gene calls are TRBV7-9 and TRBJ2-2; D remains ambiguous. Germline V gives CDR1 SEHNR, CDR2 FQNEAQ (reference sequence). The CDR3 is 11 amino acids. DNA for the CDR3: TGTGCCAGCAGCTTAATCGAGAAGCTATATTTT. Amino acids: CASSLIEKLYF.

The rearrangement uses TRBV29-1 and TRBJ1-4, with a tentative D call TRBD1 (5 bases). V was pared by 5 bases and J by 7 bases, with 14 bases between. The CDR3 totals 13 residues. Germline loops: CDR1 SQVTM, CDR2 ANQGSEA. The CDR3 DNA is TGCAGCGTTTGCCGGGGGTGGAGTGAAAAACTGTTTTTT. Its protein is CSVCRGWSEKLFF.

This chain links TRBV29-1 with TRBJ1-1; D is possibly TRBD1 (5 bases). Germline values: CDR1 SQVTM, CDR2 ANQGSEA. CDR3 length: 13 amino acids. The CDR3 loop is CSVPYRKNTEAFF. CDR3 nucleotides: TGCAGTGTGCCCTACAGGAAGAACACTGAAGCTTTCTTT.

Points on this clonotype: The CDR3 ends on some other residue instead of the conserved phenylalanine or tryptophan, so this is likely a read error. The DNA is omitted, as the CDR3 cannot be located on it reliably, and the CDR3 follows TCRdb's listing. The CDR3 sequence is CASSPVGPDTLYS. V is TRBV7-3 and J is TRBJ2-3. The CDR3 is 13 residues long, counting both termini. Germline V gene lookup returns CDR1 SGHTA and CDR2 FQGTGA.

With respect to this clonotype: At one of its ends the junction is not consistent with the germline gene, which may arise from a read error. This chain connects TRBV18 to TRBJ2-7, with 7 bases fitting TRBD2. The CDR3 covers 16 residues. Germline loops: CDR1 KGHSH, CDR2 LQKENI. The CDR3 sequence is CASSPRAGALSYDQYF. In DNA, the CDR3 is TGTGCCAGTTCACCACGGGCGGGAGCCCTCTCCTACGATCAGTACTTC. The entire variable domain, with the rest obtained from reference TRBV18 and TRBJ2-7, is as follows: NAGVMQNPRHLVRRRGQEARLRCSPMKGHSHVYWYRQLPEEGLKFMVYLQKENIIDESGMPKERFSAEFPKEGPSILRIQQVVRGDSAAYFCASSPRAGALSYDQYFGPGTRLTVT.

The table lists this clonotype with a count of one. V usage is TRBV6-5 and J usage is TRBJ2-2; TRBD2 matches 7 bases. This CDR3 spans 14 amino acids. Looked up from germline, CDR1 is MNHEY and CDR2 is SVGAGI. Trimming removed 9 bases from V and 5 bases from J; junction bases left unmatched: 9. CDR3 nucleotides: TGTGCCAGATACTCCGGACTAGTTACCGGGGAGCTGTTTTTT. This translates into CARYSGLVTGELFF.

The rearrangement links TRBV6-1 to TRBJ2-7; 9 positions agree with TRBD2. V dropped 7 bases and J dropped 5; count of bases not matched to a gene: 9. The CDR3 has 14 amino acids. Germline values: CDR1 MNHNS, CDR2 SASEGT. The CDR3 is CASNRGTSTHEQYF. CDR3 sequence (DNA): TGTGCCAGCAACCGCGGGACTAGCACCCACGAGCAGTACTTC.

As concerns this clonotype: A read error may account for a junction end that differs from germline. The CDR3 reads CASNTATSGGYEQCF. The DNA of the CDR3 is TGTGCCAGCAACACTGCGACTAGCGGAGGGTACGAGCAGTGCTTC. The chain couples TRBV6-2 or TRBV6-3 to TRBJ2-7; 9 bases map to TRBD2. The CDR3 is 15 amino acids. Germline V gene sequence: CDR1 MNHEY, CDR2 SVGEGT.

Note on this clonotype: A read error may produce the germline difference seen at one junction end. The chain is built from TRBV12-3 or TRBV12-4 and TRBJ1-1, with a tentative D call TRBD1 (6 bases). This CDR3 region has 13 residues. This CDR3 is CASIFSGADEAFF. The CDR3 DNA follows: TGTGCTAGCATTTTTTCAGGGGCCGATGAAGCTTTCTTT.

The chain uses TRBV4-2 and TRBJ2-1; the D gene is possibly TRBD1 (6 bases). CDR3 length: 18 amino acids. Germline lookup yields CDR1 LGHNA and CDR2 YNFKEQ. V lost 0 bases and J lost 3, with 18 bases in between. CDR3 protein: CASSQEWKTGRVYNEQFF. CDR3 in DNA: TGTGCCAGCAGCCAAGAATGGAAGACAGGCAGAGTCTACAATGAGCAGTTCTTC.